Presented here are 4 T cell receptor beta chains from one specimen sequenced in a study of cytotoxic CD8 clonotypes in ibrutinib-treated CLL. Clones were read by immunoSEQ multiplex PCR, and TCRdb kept only the in-frame ones, dropping some. The table records 35,000 to 55,000 clones, around 68% of them present only once. The sequencing used PBMCs, collected after 12 months of ibrutinib treatment. These TCRs come from a human donor with chronic lymphocytic leukemia.

V usage is TRBV7-9 and J usage is TRBJ1-4; D may be TRBD1 (5 bases). CDR1 and CDR2 (germline): SEHNR, FQNEAQ (reference sequence). CDR3 size: 14 residues. V was cut by 4 bases and J by 2 bases, with 8 bases left in between. The CDR3 DNA is TGTGCCAGCAGCTCCAGGGTGACTAATGAAAAACTGTTTTTT. This codes for CASSSRVTNEKLFF.

The rearrangement joins TRBV5-1 to TRBJ1-1; D remains unclear. Trimming left V 0 bases short and J 2 bases short, with 14 bases between. The CDR3 consists of 16 residues. Germline values: CDR1 SGHRS, CDR2 YFSETQ. CDR3 loop: CASSLARQKHNTEAFF. The CDR3 DNA reads TGCGCCAGCAGCTTGGCCCGGCAAAAACATAACACTGAAGCTTTCTTT.

The chain is built from TRBV18 and TRBJ2-7; the match to TRBD2 covers 12 bases. CDR1 and CDR2 from the germline V gene are KGHSH and LQKENI. This CDR3 has 19 residues. Trimming at V came to 3 bases and at J to 0 bases, leaving 12 bases not matched to a gene. CDR3 sequence: CASSPDLGTSGWRSYEQYF. The CDR3 DNA reads TGTGCCAGCTCACCTGACCTCGGGACTAGCGGGTGGCGCTCCTACGAGCAGTACTTC. Complete variable domain (other parts from reference TRBV18 and TRBJ2-7): NAGVMQNPRHLVRRRGQEARLRCSPMKGHSHVYWYRQLPEEGLKFMVYLQKENIIDESGMPKERFSAEFPKEGPSILRIQQVVRGDSAAYFCASSPDLGTSGWRSYEQYFGPGTRLTVT.

This clone came up once. V and J are TRBV5-4 and TRBJ2-7; 10 bases line up with TRBD1. The V segment lost 0 bases and the J segment 2 bases; nucleotides outside the gene matches: 5. The germline CDR1 and CDR2 sequences are SGHNT and YYREEE (reference sequence). The CDR3 spans 16 residues. This CDR3 is CASSLVGTGAPYEQYF. DNA of the CDR3: TGTGCCAGCAGCTTGGTAGGGACAGGGGCCCCCTACGAGCAGTACTTC.